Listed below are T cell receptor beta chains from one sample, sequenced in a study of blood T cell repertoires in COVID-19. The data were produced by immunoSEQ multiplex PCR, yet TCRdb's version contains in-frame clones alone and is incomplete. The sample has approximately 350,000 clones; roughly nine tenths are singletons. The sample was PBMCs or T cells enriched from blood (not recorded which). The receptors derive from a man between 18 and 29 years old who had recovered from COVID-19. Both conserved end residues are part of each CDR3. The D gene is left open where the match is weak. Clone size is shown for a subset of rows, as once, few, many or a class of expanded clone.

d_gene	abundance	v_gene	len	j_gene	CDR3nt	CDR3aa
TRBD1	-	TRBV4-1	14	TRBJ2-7	TGCGCCAGCAGCCCCCGGGACAGCACCTACGAGCAGTACTTC	CASSPRDSTYEQYF
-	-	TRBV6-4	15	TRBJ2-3	TGTGCCAGCAGATCAGGGGCAACTAGCACAGATACGCAGTATTTT	CASRSGATSTDTQYF
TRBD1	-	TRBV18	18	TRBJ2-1	TGTGCCAGCTCACCTCCCGGGACAGGGGACAACACCTACAATGAGCAGTTCTTC	CASSPPGTGDNTYNEQFF
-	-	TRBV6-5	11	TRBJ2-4	TGTGCCAGCAGAACAGGAAACATTCAGTACTTC	CASRTGNIQYF
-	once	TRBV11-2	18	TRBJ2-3	TGTGCCAGCAGCTTTTTAATCTCAACGGGAGTGGACCCAGATACGCAGTATTTT	CASSFLISTGVDPDTQYF
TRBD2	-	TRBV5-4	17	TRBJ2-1	TGTGCCAGCAGCCCGGGGGGGGAACTAGCGGGTTTGACTGAGCAGTTCTTC	CASSPGGELAGLTEQFF
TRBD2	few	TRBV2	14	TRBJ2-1	TGTGCCAGCAGTGACGGGAGGGCCCCCAATGAGCAGTTCTTC	CASSDGRAPNEQFF
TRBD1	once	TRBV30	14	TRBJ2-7	TGTGCCTGGAGTTTGATGACAGGGCCCTACGAGCAGTACTTC	CAWSLMTGPYEQYF
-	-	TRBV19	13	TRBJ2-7	TGTGCCAGTAGTATAGCGAGGTGGGACGAGCAGTACTTC	CASSIARWDEQYF
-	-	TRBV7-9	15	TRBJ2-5	TGTGCCAGCAGCGTTCTAGGGCGGGGGCATGAGACCCAGTACTTC	CASSVLGRGHETQYF
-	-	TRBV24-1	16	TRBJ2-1	TGTGCCACCAGTGAGCCATTAGGGGGACCATACAATGAGCAGTTCTTC	CATSEPLGGPYNEQFF
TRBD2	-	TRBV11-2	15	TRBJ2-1	TGTGCCAGCAGCTTAACGAGCGGGAGCGCCCCTGAGCAGTTCTTC	CASSLTSGSAPEQFF
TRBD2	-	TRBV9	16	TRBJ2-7	TGTGCCAGCAGCGTAGAACTAGCGGGGGGGCTGTACGAGCAGTACTTC	CASSVELAGGLYEQYF
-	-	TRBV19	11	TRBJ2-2	TGTGCCACCGCGAGCGCCGGGGAGCTGTTTTTT	CATASAGELFF
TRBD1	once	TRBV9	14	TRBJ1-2	TGTGCCAGCAGCACCGGACAGGGTAACTATGGCTACACCTTC	CASSTGQGNYGYTF
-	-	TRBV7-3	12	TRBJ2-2	TGTGCCAGCAGCCCCTCCCCCGGGGAGCTGTTTTTT	CASSPSPGELFF
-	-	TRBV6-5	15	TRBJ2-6	TGTGCCAGCAGTCCACTGAGCTCTGGGGCCAACGTCCTGACTTTC	CASSPLSSGANVLTF
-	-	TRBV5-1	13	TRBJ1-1	TGCGCCAGCAGCTTTCAGGGGACCACTGAAGCTTTCTTT	CASSFQGTTEAFF
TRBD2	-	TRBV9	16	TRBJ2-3	TGTGCCAGCAGCTTTTTAGCGGGGAGCCTCACAGATACGCAGTATTTT	CASSFLAGSLTDTQYF
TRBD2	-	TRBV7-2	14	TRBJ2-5	TGTGCCAGCCTAACGACTAGCGGGGGGGAGACCCAGTACTTC	CASLTTSGGETQYF
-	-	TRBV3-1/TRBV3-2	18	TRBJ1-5	TGTGCCAGCAGCCAAGGAAGTGCGGGAGGTGGGGCGACTCAGCCCCAGCATTTT	CASSQGSAGGGATQPQHF
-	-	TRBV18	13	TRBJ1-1	TGTGCCAGCTCACCCCAGGAGAACACTGAAGCTTTCTTT	CASSPQENTEAFF
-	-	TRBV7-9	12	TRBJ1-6	TGTGCCAGCAGCTTAGGAGTCTCACCCCTCCACTTT	CASSLGVSPLHF
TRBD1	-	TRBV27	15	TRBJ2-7	TGTGCCAGCAGTTTTAGTGGGGCAGGGGGTTACGAGCAGTACTTC	CASSFSGAGGYEQYF
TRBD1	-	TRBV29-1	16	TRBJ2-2	TGCAGCGTGGAATACGGGACAGGGGCGAACACCGGGGAGCTGTTTTTT	CSVEYGTGANTGELFF
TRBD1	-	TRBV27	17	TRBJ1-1	TGTGCCAGCAGCTTACGGTCGACAGGGGCGATGAACACTGAAGCTTTCTTT	CASSLRSTGAMNTEAFF
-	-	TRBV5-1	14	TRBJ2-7	TGCGCCAGCAGCGGCCAGGGTAGTGTCTACGAGCAGTACTTC	CASSGQGSVYEQYF
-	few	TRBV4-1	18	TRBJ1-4	TGCGCCAGCAGCCAACCAGTAGCATTTTTTACAACTAATGAAAAACTGTTTTTT	CASSQPVAFFTTNEKLFF
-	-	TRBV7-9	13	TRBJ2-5	TGTGCCAGCAGCTTATTCGACCAAGAGACCCAGTACTTC	CASSLFDQETQYF
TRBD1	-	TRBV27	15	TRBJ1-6	TGTGCCAGCAGTCCAGGGACAGGGGGTAATTCACCCCTCCACTTT	CASSPGTGGNSPLHF
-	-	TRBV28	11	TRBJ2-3	TGTGCCAGCAGTTTCCTTGATACGCAGTATTTT	CASSFLDTQYF
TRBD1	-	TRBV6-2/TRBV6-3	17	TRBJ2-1	TGTGCCAGCAGTTACTCTCAGGACAGGGGATCCTACAATGAGCAGTTCTTC	CASSYSQDRGSYNEQFF
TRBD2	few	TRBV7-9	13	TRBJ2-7	TGTGCCAGCAGGGGGGAGGGAGCCTACGAGCAGTACTTC	CASRGEGAYEQYF
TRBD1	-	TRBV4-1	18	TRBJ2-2	TGCGCCAGCAGCCGAGTGGATTCCGGGACAGGGGGTACCGGGGAGCTGTTTTTT	CASSRVDSGTGGTGELFF
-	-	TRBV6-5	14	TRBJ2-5	TGTGCCAGCAGTTACTCCCCCGGAGGAGAGACCCAGTACTTC	CASSYSPGGETQYF
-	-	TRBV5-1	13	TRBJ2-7	TGCGCCAGCAGCTTGGAGTGGCAATACGAGCAGTACTTC	CASSLEWQYEQYF
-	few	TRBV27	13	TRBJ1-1	TGTGCCAGCAGTTTAGGAGCGTACACTGAAGCTTTCTTT	CASSLGAYTEAFF
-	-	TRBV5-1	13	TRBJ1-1	TGCGCCAGCAGTCCTACAGTATCCCCTGAAGCTTTCTTT	CASSPTVSPEAFF
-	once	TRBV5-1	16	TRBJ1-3	TGCGCCAGCAGCTTGGACAGGGCAACTTCTGGAAACACCATATATTTT	CASSLDRATSGNTIYF
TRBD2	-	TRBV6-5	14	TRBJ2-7	TGTGCCAGCAGACACACTAGCGGGAGGTACGAGCAGTACTTC	CASRHTSGRYEQYF
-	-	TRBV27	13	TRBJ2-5	TGTGCCAGCAGATTAAGGGGGCAAGAGACCCAGTACTTC	CASRLRGQETQYF
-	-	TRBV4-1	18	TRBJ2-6	TGCGCCAGCAGCCAAGAGAGGGCGGCGCTCTCTGGGGCCAACGTCCTGACTTTC	CASSQERAALSGANVLTF
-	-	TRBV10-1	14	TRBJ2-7	TGCGCCAGCAGTGAGGGCCCGGCCCAGGACGAGCAGTACTTC	CASSEGPAQDEQYF
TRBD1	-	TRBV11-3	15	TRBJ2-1	TGTGCCAGCAGCTCCGGGACAGGACCCTACAATGAGCAGTTCTTC	CASSSGTGPYNEQFF
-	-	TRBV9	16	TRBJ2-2	TGTGCCAGCAGCGTATGGGCAGCGGGTGGCACCGGGGAGCTGTTTTTT	CASSVWAAGGTGELFF
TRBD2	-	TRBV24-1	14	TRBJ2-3	TGTGCCACCAGTGATTGGGAGGGGACAGATACGCAGTATTTT	CATSDWEGTDTQYF